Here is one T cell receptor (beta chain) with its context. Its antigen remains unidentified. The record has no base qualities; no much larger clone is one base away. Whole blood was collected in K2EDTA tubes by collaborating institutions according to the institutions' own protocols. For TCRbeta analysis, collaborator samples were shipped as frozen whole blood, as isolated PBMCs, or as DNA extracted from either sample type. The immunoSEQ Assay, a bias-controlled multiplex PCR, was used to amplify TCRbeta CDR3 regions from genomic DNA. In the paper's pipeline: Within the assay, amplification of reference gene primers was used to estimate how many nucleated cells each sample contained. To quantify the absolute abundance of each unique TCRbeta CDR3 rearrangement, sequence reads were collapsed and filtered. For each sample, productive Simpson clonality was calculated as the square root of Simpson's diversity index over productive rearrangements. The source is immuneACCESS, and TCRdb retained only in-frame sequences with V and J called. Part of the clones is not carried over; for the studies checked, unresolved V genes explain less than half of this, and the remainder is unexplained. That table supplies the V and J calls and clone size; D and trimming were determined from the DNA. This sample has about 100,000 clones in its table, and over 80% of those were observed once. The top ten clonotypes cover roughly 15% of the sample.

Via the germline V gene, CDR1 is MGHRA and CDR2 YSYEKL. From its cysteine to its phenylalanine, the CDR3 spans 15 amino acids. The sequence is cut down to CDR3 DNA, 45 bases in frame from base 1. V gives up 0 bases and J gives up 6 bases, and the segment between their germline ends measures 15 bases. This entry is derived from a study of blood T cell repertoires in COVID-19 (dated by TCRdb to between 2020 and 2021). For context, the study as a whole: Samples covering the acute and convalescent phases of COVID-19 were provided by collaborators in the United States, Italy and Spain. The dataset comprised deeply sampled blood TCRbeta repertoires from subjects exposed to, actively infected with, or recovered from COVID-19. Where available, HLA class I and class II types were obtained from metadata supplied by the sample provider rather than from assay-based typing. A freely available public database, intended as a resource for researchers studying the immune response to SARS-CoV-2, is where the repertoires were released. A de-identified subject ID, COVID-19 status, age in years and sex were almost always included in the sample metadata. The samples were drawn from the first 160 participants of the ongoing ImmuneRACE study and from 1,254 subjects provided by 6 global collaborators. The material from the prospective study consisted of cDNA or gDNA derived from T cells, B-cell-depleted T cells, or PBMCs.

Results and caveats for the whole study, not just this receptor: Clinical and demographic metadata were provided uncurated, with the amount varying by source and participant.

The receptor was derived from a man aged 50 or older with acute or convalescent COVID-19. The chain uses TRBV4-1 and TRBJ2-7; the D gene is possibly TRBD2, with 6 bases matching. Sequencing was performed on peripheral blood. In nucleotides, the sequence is TGCGCCAGCAGCCAAGAGGAGGGAGTGCTTCTCGAGCAGTACTTC. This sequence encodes CASSQEEGVLLEQYF.